This TCR beta chain was retrieved from a study of chemoradiotherapy in HPV16-positive cancers. Study overall: Functional T-cell assays on a couple of HPV16-positive patients' cells defined candidate HPV-specific clones and common TCR motifs. Findings of the study overall: Non-HPV-specific T cells did not expand in tumors during treatment, whereas candidate HPV-specific clones and E7-related motifs did.

Concerning this clone: Antigen: not known.

Some clones are missing from TCRdb's copy, which holds only in-frame ones; the method was immunoSEQ multiplex PCR. The table lists roughly 21,000 clones, around 87% of them singletons. The CDR3 contains 16 residues. The junction had 8 bases not matched to a gene; V was cut back by 5 bases and J by 0 bases. Germline CDR1 is SGHTA and CDR2 is FQGNSA. The sample consisted of blood, taken from a patient who underwent chemoradiotherapy. This rearrangement joins TRBV7-2 to TRBJ2-7, with 9 bases matching TRBD2. The receptor was isolated from a human donor with HPV-associated anogenital cancer. CDR3 sequence (DNA): TGTGCCAGCAGCCCCCGACTAGCGGCGGACTCCTACGAGCAGTACTTC. Residues: CASSPRLAADSYEQYF.